The present T cell receptor beta chain was sequenced within a study of tumor-infiltrating lymphocytes in primary liver carcinoma. The CDR3 is 15 residues long. The V end was cut by 5 bases, the J end by 5 bases, with 15 bases between. Germline CDR1 is MNHNS and CDR2 is SASEGT. Priming with a constant-region primer yielded TCR beta cDNA from approximately 500 ng total RNA. A slightly modified ARM-PCR protocol with three nested multiplex PCR rounds produced these TCR beta libraries. Amplification in the first two PCR rounds was performed using TRBV1-TRBV30 forward primers and a C-beta reverse primer for roughly 9 cycles each. TCRdb re-called the multiplex PCR reads through MiXCR, storing one row per CDR3 protein. The table has about 330,000 distinct CDR3 sequences, less than 70% seen once. Comments on this clonotype: Its antigen is unknown. One base away lies a much larger clone, so this may be a sequencing read error.

The blood RNA (from unsorted whole blood) was obtained, and germline DNA was also extracted. Study results and limitations: Top-250-clone fractions were significantly higher in tumors than in blood (p = 0.039).

The sequence was obtained from a man between 35 and 55 years old with primary liver carcinoma and hepatitis B virus infection. The gene calls are TRBV6-1 and TRBJ2-2; weak D call: TRBD2 (5 bases). Sequencing was done on a sample of peripheral blood. The CDR3 region is CASSPGFGPTGELFF. The CDR3 nucleotides are TGTGCCAGCAGTCCGGGATTTGGTCCTACCGGGGAGCTGTTTTTT.